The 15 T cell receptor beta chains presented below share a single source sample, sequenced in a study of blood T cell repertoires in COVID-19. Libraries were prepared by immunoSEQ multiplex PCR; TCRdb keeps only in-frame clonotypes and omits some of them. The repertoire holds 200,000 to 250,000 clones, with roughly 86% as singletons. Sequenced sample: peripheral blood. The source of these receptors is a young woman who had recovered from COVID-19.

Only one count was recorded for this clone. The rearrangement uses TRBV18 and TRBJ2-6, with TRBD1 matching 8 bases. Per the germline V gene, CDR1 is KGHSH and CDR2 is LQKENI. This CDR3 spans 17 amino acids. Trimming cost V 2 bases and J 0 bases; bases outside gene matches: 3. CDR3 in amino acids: CASSPSGTGSGANVLTF. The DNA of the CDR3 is TGTGCCAGCTCACCATCCGGGACAGGCTCTGGGGCCAACGTCCTGACTTTC.

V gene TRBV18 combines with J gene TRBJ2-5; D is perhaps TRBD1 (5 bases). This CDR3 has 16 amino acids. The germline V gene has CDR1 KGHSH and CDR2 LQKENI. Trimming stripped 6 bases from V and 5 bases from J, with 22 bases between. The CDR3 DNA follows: TGTGCCAGCTCGCAACTTAGTAAAGGGGCGCATGAGACCCAGTACTTC. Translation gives CASSQLSKGAHETQYF. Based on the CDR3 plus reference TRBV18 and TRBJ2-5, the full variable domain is NAGVMQNPRHLVRRRGQEARLRCSPMKGHSHVYWYRQLPEEGLKFMVYLQKENIIDESGMPKERFSAEFPKEGPSILRIQQVVRGDSAAYFCASSQLSKGAHETQYFGPGTRLLVL.

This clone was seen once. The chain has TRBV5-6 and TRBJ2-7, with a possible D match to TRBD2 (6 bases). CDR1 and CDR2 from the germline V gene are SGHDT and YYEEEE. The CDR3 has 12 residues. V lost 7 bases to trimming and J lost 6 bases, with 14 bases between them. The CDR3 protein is CASRGIQAEQYF. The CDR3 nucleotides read TGTGCCAGCCGGGGGATCCAGGCCGAGCAGTACTTC.

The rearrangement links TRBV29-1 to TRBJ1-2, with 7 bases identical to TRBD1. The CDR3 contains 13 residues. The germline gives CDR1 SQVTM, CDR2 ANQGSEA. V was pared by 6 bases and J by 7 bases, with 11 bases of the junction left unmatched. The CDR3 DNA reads TGCAGCGTCGTCGGACAGGAAGGCCTTGGCTACACCTTC. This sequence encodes CSVVGQEGLGYTF.

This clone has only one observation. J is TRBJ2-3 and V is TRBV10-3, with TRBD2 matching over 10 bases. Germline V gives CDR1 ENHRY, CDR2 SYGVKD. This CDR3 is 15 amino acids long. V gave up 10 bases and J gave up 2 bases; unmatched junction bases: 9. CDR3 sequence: CATLLTSGNTDTQYF. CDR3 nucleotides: TGTGCCACCTTATTAACTAGCGGGAACACAGATACGCAGTATTTT.

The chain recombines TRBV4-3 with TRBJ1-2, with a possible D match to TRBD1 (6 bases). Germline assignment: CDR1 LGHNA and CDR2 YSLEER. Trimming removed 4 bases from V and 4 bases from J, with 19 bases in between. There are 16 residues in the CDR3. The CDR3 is CASSRLLQGISYGYTF. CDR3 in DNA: TGCGCCAGCAGCCGCCTTTTACAGGGAATCAGCTATGGCTACACCTTC.

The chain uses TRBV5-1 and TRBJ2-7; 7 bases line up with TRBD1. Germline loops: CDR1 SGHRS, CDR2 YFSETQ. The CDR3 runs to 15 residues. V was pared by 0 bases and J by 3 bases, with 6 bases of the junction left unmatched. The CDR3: CASSLAGTDFYEQYF. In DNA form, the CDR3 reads TGCGCCAGCAGCTTGGCCGGGACAGATTTCTACGAGCAGTACTTC.

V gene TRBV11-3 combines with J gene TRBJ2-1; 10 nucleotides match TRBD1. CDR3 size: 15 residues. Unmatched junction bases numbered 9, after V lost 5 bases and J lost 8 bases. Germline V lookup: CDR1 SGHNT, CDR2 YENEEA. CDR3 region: CASSPGQGDRDEQFF. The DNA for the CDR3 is TGTGCCAGCAGCCCCGGACAGGGGGACCGCGATGAGCAGTTCTTC.

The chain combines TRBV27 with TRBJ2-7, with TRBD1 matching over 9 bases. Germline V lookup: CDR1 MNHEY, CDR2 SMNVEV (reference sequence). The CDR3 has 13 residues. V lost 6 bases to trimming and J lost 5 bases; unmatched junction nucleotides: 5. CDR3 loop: CASRRDRVHEQYF. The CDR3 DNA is TGTGCCAGCAGGCGGGACAGGGTCCACGAGCAGTACTTC.

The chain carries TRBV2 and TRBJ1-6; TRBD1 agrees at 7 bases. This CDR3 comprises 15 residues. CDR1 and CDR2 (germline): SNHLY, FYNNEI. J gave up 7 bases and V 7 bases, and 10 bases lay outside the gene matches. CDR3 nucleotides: TGTGCCAGCACTCCCCAGGGGACAGCCAATTCACCCCTCCACTTT. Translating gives CASTPQGTANSPLHF.

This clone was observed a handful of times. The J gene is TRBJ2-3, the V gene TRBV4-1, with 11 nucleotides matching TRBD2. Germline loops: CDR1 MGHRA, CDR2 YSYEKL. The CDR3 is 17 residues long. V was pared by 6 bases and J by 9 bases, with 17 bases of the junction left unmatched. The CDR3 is CASSPQNLAGTSGTQYF. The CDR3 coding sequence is TGCGCCAGCAGTCCTCAGAACTTAGCCGGGACTAGCGGCACGCAGTATTTT.

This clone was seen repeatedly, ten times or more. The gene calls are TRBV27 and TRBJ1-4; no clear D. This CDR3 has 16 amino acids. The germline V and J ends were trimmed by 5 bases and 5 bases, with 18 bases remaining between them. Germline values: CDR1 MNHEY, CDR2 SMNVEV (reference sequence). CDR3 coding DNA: TGTGCCAGCAGTCCAGACTATTTCGGGGTAAATGAAAAACTGTTTTTT. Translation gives CASSPDYFGVNEKLFF.

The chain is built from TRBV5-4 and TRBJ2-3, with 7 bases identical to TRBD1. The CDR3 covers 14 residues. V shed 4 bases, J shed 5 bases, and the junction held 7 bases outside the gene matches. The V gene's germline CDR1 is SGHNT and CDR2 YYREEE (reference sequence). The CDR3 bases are TGTGCCAGCAGCCTACCGGGACAGAGAGATACGCAGTATTTT. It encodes CASSLPGQRDTQYF. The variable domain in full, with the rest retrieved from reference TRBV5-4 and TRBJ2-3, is ETGVTQSPTHLIKTRGQQVTLRCSSQSGHNTVSWYQQALGQGPQFIFQYYREEENGRGNFPPRFSGLQFPNYSSELNVNALELDDSALYLCASSLPGQRDTQYFGPGTRLTVL.

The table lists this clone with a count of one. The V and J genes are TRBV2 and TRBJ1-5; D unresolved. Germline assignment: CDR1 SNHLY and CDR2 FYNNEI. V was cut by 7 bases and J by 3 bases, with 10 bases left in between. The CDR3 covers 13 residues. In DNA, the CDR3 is TGTGCCAGCAAACAGACTATCAATCAGCCCCAGCATTTT. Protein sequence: CASKQTINQPQHF.

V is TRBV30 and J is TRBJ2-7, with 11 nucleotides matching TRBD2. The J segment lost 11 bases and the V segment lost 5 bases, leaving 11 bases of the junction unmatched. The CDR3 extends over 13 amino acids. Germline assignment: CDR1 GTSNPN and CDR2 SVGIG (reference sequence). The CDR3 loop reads CAWDPLTSGEKYF. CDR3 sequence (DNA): TGTGCCTGGGATCCCCTGACTAGCGGGGAGAAGTACTTC.